The 20 T cell receptor beta chains presented below share a single source sample, sequenced in a study of blood T cell repertoires in COVID-19. Here immunoSEQ multiplex PCR was the method, and the copy in TCRdb shows in-frame clones only, minus some. In the table there are over 350,000 clones, 80% to 90% of which are singletons. The sample consisted of peripheral blood. The source is a woman in her 30s with active or convalescent COVID-19.

This clone was counted between two and nine times. The CDR3 loop is CASSEPRSGIGSYEQYF. The CDR3 DNA reads TGTGCCAGCAGTGAACCCCGTTCAGGGATAGGCTCCTACGAGCAGTACTTC. The chain combines TRBV6-1 with TRBJ2-7, with D tentatively TRBD1 (5 bases). Trimming pared 2 bases from V and 0 bases from J, leaving 17 bases between. The CDR3 length is 17 residues. Germline CDR1 reads MNHNS; CDR2 reads SASEGT.

This chain's CDR3 is CASSVGREQYNEQFF. CDR3 DNA: TGTGCCAGCAGCGTCGGTAGAGAACAGTACAATGAGCAGTTCTTC. The V gene is TRBV9, the J gene TRBJ2-1; D ambiguous. The CDR3 runs to 15 residues. Trimming took off 2 bases at V and 4 bases at J, with 13 bases between the two ends. Per germline, CDR1 SGDLS and CDR2 YYNGEE.

The chain recombines TRBV27 with TRBJ1-1; TRBD1 aligns across 7 bases. The junction had 22 bases not matched to a gene; V was cut back by 6 bases and J by 0 bases. Germline V lookup: CDR1 MNHEY, CDR2 SMNVEV (reference sequence). The CDR3 contains 20 residues. CDR3 in DNA: TGTGCCAGCAGCCGATTAAGCAGGGGACAGCCTCAAGGGTTGAACACTGAAGCTTTCTTT. It specifies CASSRLSRGQPQGLNTEAFF.

The genes are TRBV11-1 and TRBJ2-7; D might be TRBD1 (5 bases). With 5 bases removed from V and 3 bases from J, the gap between germline ends came to 11 bases. The CDR3 extends over 13 amino acids. Germline CDR1 reads SGHAT; CDR2 reads FQDESV (reference sequence). As DNA, the CDR3 is TGTGCCAGCAGCGACAGACCCTACTACGAGCAGTACTTC. Its protein product is CASSDRPYYEQYF.

The rearrangement uses TRBV6-5 and TRBJ1-2; D might be TRBD1 (5 bases). The V and J ends lost 7 bases and 8 bases respectively, with 23 bases between them. From germline, CDR1 is MNHEY and CDR2 SVGAGI. This CDR3 is 15 amino acids long. The DNA of the CDR3 is TGTGCCAGCACTACGCTAGGAGGGTCGGGGGGAGGCTACACCTTC. The encoded protein is CASTTLGGSGGGYTF.

The chain carries TRBV7-9 and TRBJ2-3; D unclear. Germline CDR1 SEHNR, CDR2 FQNEAQ (reference sequence). Trimming removed 5 bases from V and 3 bases from J, with 6 bases in between. There are 12 residues in the CDR3. Written as DNA, the CDR3 is TGTGCCAGCAGCCGGTCGACAGATACGCAGTATTTT. It yields the protein CASSRSTDTQYF. The variable domain in full, with the rest retrieved from reference TRBV7-9 and TRBJ2-3, is DTGVSQNPRHKITKRGQNVTFRCDPISEHNRLYWYRQTLGQGPEFLTYFQNEAQLEKSRLLSDRFSAERPKGSFSTLEIQRTEQGDSAMYLCASSRSTDTQYFGPGTRLTVL.

The chain recombines TRBV29-1 with TRBJ2-2, with 11 bases fitting TRBD1. This CDR3 is built from 16 residues. Trimming cost V 7 bases and J 4 bases; bases outside gene matches: 11. In germline, CDR1 is SQVTM, CDR2 ANQGSEA. CDR3: CSALYRTGGSTGELFF. Written as DNA, the CDR3 is TGCAGCGCCTTATATCGGACAGGGGGCAGCACCGGGGAGCTGTTTTTT.

V gene TRBV13 combines with J gene TRBJ2-7, with 7 bases fitting TRBD2. Germline CDR1 PRHDT, CDR2 FYEKMQ (reference sequence). The V segment lost 5 bases and the J segment 5 bases; nucleotides outside the gene matches: 12. The length of the CDR3 is 15 residues. The DNA of the CDR3 is TGTGCCAGCAGCCCGGGCGGGAGCGGGCTGGACGAGCAGTACTTC. Translation gives CASSPGGSGLDEQYF.

This rearrangement joins TRBV6-5 to TRBJ1-5, with 8 bases that match TRBD1. Germline-derived CDR1 and CDR2 are MNHEY and SVGAGI. Trimming removed 6 bases from V and 6 bases from J; junction bases left unmatched: 7. This CDR3 is 14 amino acids long. The CDR3 DNA is TGTGCCAGCAGCGCAGGGGGCAAGGGTCAGCCCCAGCATTTT. Its translation: CASSAGGKGQPQHF.

The chain combines TRBV19 with TRBJ2-1; possible D gene TRBD2, 6 bases. This CDR3 is built from 16 residues. Germline V gene lookup returns CDR1 LNHDA and CDR2 SQIVND (reference sequence). The V gene lost 4 bases and the J gene lost 0 bases, with 13 bases spanning the gap. The CDR3 DNA reads as TGTGCCAGTAGTAACGCCGCGGGATACTCCTACAATGAGCAGTTCTTC. Encoded protein: CASSNAAGYSYNEQFF.

J is TRBJ1-4 and V is TRBV10-3; D is undetermined. The CDR3 covers 15 residues. Germline V gives CDR1 ENHRY, CDR2 SYGVKD. With 3 bases removed from V and 7 bases from J, the gap between germline ends came to 15 bases. In nucleotides, the CDR3 is TGTGCCATCAGTGATGGTGGCCCGAGAGGTGAAAAACTGTTTTTT. This codes for CAISDGGPRGEKLFF.

This clone was seen more than once but under ten times. The V gene is TRBV4-2, the J gene TRBJ2-2, with 12 bases aligning to TRBD2. V dropped 1 base and J dropped 2; count of bases not matched to a gene: 2. The CDR3 runs 17 residues. Germline values: CDR1 LGHNA, CDR2 YNFKEQ. CDR3 in amino acids: CASSQASGRANTGELFF. The CDR3 coding sequence is TGTGCCAGCAGCCAAGCTAGCGGGAGGGCCAACACCGGGGAGCTGTTTTTT.

The chain uses TRBV5-5 and TRBJ2-3, with D possibly being TRBD1 (6 bases). Trimming cost V 5 bases and J 7 bases, with 14 bases left between them. The CDR3 is made up of 13 amino acids. Germline V lookup: CDR1 SGHKS, CDR2 YYEKEE (reference sequence). In DNA form, the CDR3 reads TGTGCCAGCAGGCAAACAGGGAACTATACGCAGTATTTT. Amino acids: CASRQTGNYTQYF.

The chain carries TRBV5-5 and TRBJ1-2, with D possibly being TRBD1 (6 bases). Germline CDR1 reads SGHKS; CDR2 reads YYEKEE (reference sequence). Trimming cost V 6 bases and J 8 bases, with 17 bases left between them. The CDR3 totals 13 residues. The CDR3 is CASNPQGIGGYTF. CDR3 bases: TGTGCCAGCAACCCGCAGGGGATAGGCGGCTACACCTTC.

This clone came up a few times. The gene calls are TRBV18 and TRBJ1-1; D is ambiguous. V shed 6 bases and J shed 1 base, with 9 bases lying between them. CDR3 length: 13 residues. The germline gives CDR1 KGHSH, CDR2 LQKENI. CDR3 protein: CASSGSSNTEAFF. The CDR3 region has the DNA TGTGCCAGCTCCGGTTCCTCGAACACTGAAGCTTTCTTT. Drawing the rest from reference TRBV18 and TRBJ1-1, the complete variable domain is NAGVMQNPRHLVRRRGQEARLRCSPMKGHSHVYWYRQLPEEGLKFMVYLQKENIIDESGMPKERFSAEFPKEGPSILRIQQVVRGDSAAYFCASSGSSNTEAFFGQGTRLTVV.

The chain is built from TRBV5-5 and TRBJ2-1; TRBD1 matches at 7 bases. This CDR3 has 15 residues. Losses at the gene ends were 4 bases for V and 0 bases for J; bases not matched to a gene: 4. Per germline, CDR1 SGHKS and CDR2 YYEKEE (reference sequence). CDR3 nucleotide sequence: TGTGCCAGCAGCATCCGGGACAGCTCCTACAATGAGCAGTTCTTC. Translating it yields CASSIRDSSYNEQFF.

The genes are TRBV4-1 and TRBJ1-1; D is uncertain. The CDR3 spans 15 residues. Germline loops: CDR1 MGHRA, CDR2 YSYEKL. Deletions cut 0 bases from V and 1 base from J, with 9 bases between. The CDR3 DNA follows: TGCGCCAGCAGCCAAGATATCGCAGGGAACACTGAAGCTTTCTTT. Translated: CASSQDIAGNTEAFF.

The chain links TRBV6-1 to TRBJ1-5, with no clear D. This CDR3 has 17 amino acids. V lost 2 bases to trimming and J lost 3 bases, with 17 bases between them. The germline gives CDR1 MNHNS, CDR2 SASEGT. The CDR3 DNA follows: TGTGCCAGCAGTGAAACGTGGCAGGTCGTGTTCAATCAGCCCCAGCATTTT. Its protein product is CASSETWQVVFNQPQHF.

V usage is TRBV21-1 and J usage is TRBJ2-3; TRBD2, the D gene given by the table, was not confirmed from the DNA. TRBV21-1 counts as a pseudogene. The CDR3 has 15 amino acids. Here the CDR3 DNA reads TGTGCCAGCAGCGCCGGGGGTTCTAGCACAGATACGCAGTATTTT. Its protein product is CASSAGGSSTDTQYF.

CDR3 sequence (DNA): TGTGCCAGCAGTGGGGGACAGGGGAGACAGCCCCAGCATTTT. It yields the protein CASSGGQGRQPQHF. V and J are TRBV2 and TRBJ1-5, with 10 bases that match TRBD1. The CDR3 extends over 14 amino acids. Germline V gives CDR1 SNHLY, CDR2 FYNNEI. V dropped 4 bases and J dropped 7; count of bases not matched to a gene: 4.